Presented here are 21 T cell receptor beta chains from one specimen sequenced in a study of T cells in Graves' hyperthyroidism and ophthalmopathy. Authors of the study amplified TCR beta CDR3 regions from RNA transcripts. The HTBI primer set served for first-round RT-PCR of the TCR CDR3. TCRdb independently ran MiXCR on the multiplex PCR reads; one entry per CDR3 protein. The sample has around 380,000 distinct CDR3 sequences; 13% are singletons. The sequencing input was blood. The receptors derive from a man aged 25-45 years with Graves' hyperthyroidism that later progressed to Graves' ophthalmopathy.

This clonotype has just a few counts. The rearrangement links TRBV6-1 to TRBJ2-1, with TRBD1 matching 9 bases. CDR1 is MNHNS and CDR2 is SASEGT in the germline V gene. Trimming cost V 6 bases and J 2 bases; bases outside gene matches: 5. The CDR3 consists of 15 residues. The CDR3 sequence: CASRYRDRAYNEQFF. CDR3 sequence (DNA): TGTGCCAGCAGATACCGGGACAGGGCCTACAATGAGCAGTTCTTC.

The rearrangement joins TRBV20-1 to TRBJ2-1; TRBD1 aligns across 8 bases. Losses at the gene ends were 0 bases for V and 8 bases for J; bases not matched to a gene: 9. The length of the CDR3 is 15 residues. The germline V gene has CDR1 DFQATT and CDR2 SNEGSKA (reference sequence). CDR3 loop: CSARDGTGMSDEQFF. As DNA, the CDR3 is TGCAGTGCTAGAGACGGGACAGGTATGAGCGATGAGCAGTTCTTC.

This chain joins TRBV18 and TRBJ1-1; 7 positions match TRBD1. With 4 bases clipped from V and 1 base from J, the junction kept 6 bases outside the gene matches. The CDR3 contains 15 residues. CDR1 is KGHSH, CDR2 LQKENI, per germline. The chain's CDR3 is CASSLGQLENTEAFF. The CDR3 nucleotides are TGTGCCAGCTCACTGGGACAGTTAGAGAACACTGAAGCTTTCTTT.

This clonotype has a count of ten or more. The genes are TRBV2 and TRBJ2-5; 15 nucleotides align to TRBD2. Germline V lookup: CDR1 SNHLY, CDR2 FYNNEI. The CDR3 is 15 residues long. V lost 7 bases to trimming and J lost 5 bases; unmatched junction nucleotides: 5. The CDR3 loop reads CASTEGLAGGETQYF. CDR3 DNA sequence: TGTGCCAGCACCGAGGGACTAGCGGGGGGCGAGACCCAGTACTTC. The full variable domain, with the rest looked up from reference TRBV2 and TRBJ2-5, is EPEVTQTPSHQVTQMGQEVILRCVPISNHLYFYWYRQILGQKVEFLVSFYNNEISEKSEIFDDQFSVERPDGSNFTLKIRSTKLEDSAMYFCASTEGLAGGETQYFGPGTRLLVL.

V is TRBV6-6 and J is TRBJ2-1; TRBD2 agrees at 11 bases. CDR3 length: 16 residues. Germline CDR1 and CDR2: MNHNY and SVGAGI (reference sequence). V lost 2 bases, J lost 8 bases, and 8 bases stayed unmatched. This chain's CDR3 is CASSYTRVSGRDEQFF. DNA of the CDR3: TGTGCCAGCAGTTACACCCGGGTTAGCGGGAGGGATGAGCAGTTCTTC.

This clonotype occurred many times. The CDR3 sequence: CAWSPTGGGTEAFF. CDR3 sequence (DNA): TGTGCCTGGAGTCCGACAGGGGGAGGTACTGAAGCTTTCTTT. V and J are TRBV30 and TRBJ1-1; TRBD1 matches at 9 bases. Germline V gives CDR1 GTSNPN, CDR2 SVGIG (reference sequence). This CDR3 is 14 amino acids long. Trimming took 2 bases from V and 5 from J; bases not matched to a gene: 6.

Only a few counts were recorded for this clonotype. The chain recombines TRBV5-1 with TRBJ2-7; the match to TRBD1 covers 8 bases. Per germline, CDR1 SGHRS and CDR2 YFSETQ. The CDR3 has 14 residues. The trim removed 4 bases at V and 7 bases at J, leaving 10 bases unmatched. CDR3 DNA sequence: TGCGCCAGCAGCAGGGGTACCAGGGGGCTTGAGCAGTACTTC. Translating gives CASSRGTRGLEQYF.

This chain uses TRBV3-1 with TRBJ2-7; D may be TRBD1 (6 bases). The CDR3 runs 13 residues. Germline V gene lookup returns CDR1 LGHDT and CDR2 YNNKEL (reference sequence). The ends were cut back, 2 bases at V and 4 bases at J, with 9 bases in the middle. As DNA, the CDR3 is TGTGCCAGCAGCCAATCAGGGGTTTACGAGCAGTACTTC. Translating gives CASSQSGVYEQYF.

By sample fraction, this clonotype is medium-sized. This sequence joins TRBV11-3 and TRBJ2-7; weak D call: TRBD2 (6 bases). V was pared by 6 bases and J by 3 bases, with 12 bases between. Germline V gene data show CDR1 as SGHNT and CDR2 as YENEEA. The CDR3 sequence is 13 residues long. CDR3: CASRDRDFYEQYF. The CDR3 nucleotides read TGTGCCAGCAGGGACCGGGACTTCTACGAGCAGTACTTC.

The chain recombines TRBV19 with TRBJ1-1; D ambiguous. This CDR3 comprises 14 residues. The V gene lost 2 bases and the J gene lost 1 base, with 8 bases spanning the gap. CDR1 and CDR2 from the germline V gene are LNHDA and SQIVND (reference sequence). The CDR3 is CASSISSPNTEAFF. The CDR3 bases are TGTGCCAGTAGTATAAGTTCCCCGAACACTGAAGCTTTCTTT.

This clonotype was detected only once. The CDR3 nucleotides read TGTGCCAGTAGCCCCGGGACTACCTTCTACGAGCAGTACTTC. It yields the protein CASSPGTTFYEQYF. The chain has TRBV19 and TRBJ2-7; 7 bases fit TRBD2. Trimming cost V 6 bases and J 3 bases; bases outside gene matches: 8. The CDR3 is made up of 14 amino acids. Germline CDR1 reads LNHDA; CDR2 reads SQIVND (reference sequence).

This chain links TRBV11-3 with TRBJ2-7; perhaps D is TRBD1 or TRBD2 (5 bases each). From germline, CDR1 is SGHNT and CDR2 YENEEA. CDR3 size: 16 residues. V lost 5 bases to trimming and J lost 2 bases, with 19 bases between them. The DNA for the CDR3 is TGTGCCAGCAGCCAAGTGGGTGGACGGGACCCCTACGAGCAGTACTTC. Its protein product is CASSQVGGRDPYEQYF.

This clonotype has more than one count but fewer than ten. The gene calls are TRBV2 and TRBJ2-2, with D possibly matching TRBD1 (5 bases). Between the trimmed V and J ends, which lost 6 bases and 3 bases, there was a span of 11 bases. This CDR3 region has 14 residues. Germline CDR1 reads SNHLY; CDR2 reads FYNNEI. DNA of the CDR3: TGTGCCAGCAGCGCCGACAGACACACCGGGGAGCTGTTTTTT. This translates into CASSADRHTGELFF. Filled out from reference TRBV2 and TRBJ2-2, the complete variable domain reads EPEVTQTPSHQVTQMGQEVILRCVPISNHLYFYWYRQILGQKVEFLVSFYNNEISEKSEIFDDQFSVERPDGSNFTLKIRSTKLEDSAMYFCASSADRHTGELFFGEGSRLTVL.

This chain joins TRBV24-1 and TRBJ2-3, with 9 bases aligning to TRBD1. Germline assignment: CDR1 KGHDR and CDR2 SFDVKD. This CDR3 comprises 15 residues. V lost 4 bases to trimming and J lost 6 bases; unmatched junction nucleotides: 7. The DNA for the CDR3 is TGTGCCACCAGTGACCAGGACAGGGGTCGGGATACGCAGTATTTT. Its protein is CATSDQDRGRDTQYF.

This clonotype showed up many times. The rearrangement links TRBV19 to TRBJ1-1; possibly TRBD1 for D (6 bases). Germline assignment: CDR1 LNHDA and CDR2 SQIVND (reference sequence). Trimming cost V 9 bases and J 1 base, with 9 bases left between them. The length of the CDR3 is 12 residues. The CDR3 loop reads CASSQGNTEAFF. Written as DNA, the CDR3 is TGTGCCAGCTCACAGGGGAACACTGAAGCTTTCTTT.

This clonotype was recorded many times. V gene TRBV7-9 combines with J gene TRBJ2-1; 7 positions match TRBD2. Germline V gene data show CDR1 as SEHNR and CDR2 as FQNEAQ (reference sequence). CDR3 length: 15 residues. With 3 bases clipped from V and 4 bases from J, the junction kept 6 bases outside the gene matches. This chain's CDR3 is CASSFPWDYYNEQFF. The CDR3 region has the DNA TGTGCCAGCAGCTTCCCCTGGGACTATTACAATGAGCAGTTCTTC. Variable domain in full (rest from reference TRBV7-9 and TRBJ2-1): DTGVSQNPRHKITKRGQNVTFRCDPISEHNRLYWYRQTLGQGPEFLTYFQNEAQLEKSRLLSDRFSAERPKGSFSTLEIQRTEQGDSAMYLCASSFPWDYYNEQFFGPGTRLTVL.

This clonotype showed up many times. The chain's CDR3 is CASSIWTTANEQFF. CDR3 nucleotides: TGTGCCAGCAGCATATGGACCACGGCGAATGAGCAGTTCTTC. The genes are TRBV13 and TRBJ2-1; D is unclear. The CDR3 runs 14 residues. Germline V gives CDR1 PRHDT, CDR2 FYEKMQ (reference sequence). V shed 5 bases and J shed 7 bases, with 15 bases lying between them.

This clonotype has at least ten counts. The CDR3 DNA sequence: TGTGCCAGCAGCTTAATCGGCTCGAGCTCCTACAATGAGCAGTTCTTC. Encoded protein: CASSLIGSSSYNEQFF. V and J are TRBV11-3 and TRBJ2-1; no clear D gene. Germline V CDR1 and CDR2: SGHNT, YENEEA. The V gene lost 2 bases and the J gene lost 0 bases, with 11 bases spanning the gap. CDR3 length equals 16 residues.

This clonotype appeared many times. This sequence joins TRBV12-3 or TRBV12-4 and TRBJ2-1; TRBD2 matches at 9 bases. The junction had 6 bases not matched to a gene; V was cut back by 5 bases and J by 4 bases. The CDR3 sequence is 15 residues long. CDR3 bases: TGTGCCAGCAGTACCGGGACTAGCAGTTACAATGAGCAGTTCTTC. Translating it yields CASSTGTSSYNEQFF.

The V and J genes are TRBV9 and TRBJ2-2; the match to TRBD1 covers 8 bases. The trim removed 6 bases at V and 6 bases at J, leaving 10 bases unmatched. CDR1 and CDR2 (germline): SGDLS, YYNGEE. The CDR3 has 15 residues. CDR3 amino acids: CASNPYRGKAGELFF. In DNA, the CDR3 is TGTGCCAGCAACCCATACAGGGGGAAGGCCGGGGAGCTGTTTTTT.

The chain employs TRBV4-2 and TRBJ2-1; 8 nucleotides line up with TRBD2. After removal of 0 bases from V and 1 base from J, the junction contained 2 bases not matched to a gene. The CDR3 has 16 amino acids. Germline V gene sequence: CDR1 LGHNA, CDR2 YNFKEQ. The CDR3 DNA reads TGTGCCAGCAGCCAAGAAACTAGCGGTTCCTACAATGAGCAGTTCTTC. Residues: CASSQETSGSYNEQFF.